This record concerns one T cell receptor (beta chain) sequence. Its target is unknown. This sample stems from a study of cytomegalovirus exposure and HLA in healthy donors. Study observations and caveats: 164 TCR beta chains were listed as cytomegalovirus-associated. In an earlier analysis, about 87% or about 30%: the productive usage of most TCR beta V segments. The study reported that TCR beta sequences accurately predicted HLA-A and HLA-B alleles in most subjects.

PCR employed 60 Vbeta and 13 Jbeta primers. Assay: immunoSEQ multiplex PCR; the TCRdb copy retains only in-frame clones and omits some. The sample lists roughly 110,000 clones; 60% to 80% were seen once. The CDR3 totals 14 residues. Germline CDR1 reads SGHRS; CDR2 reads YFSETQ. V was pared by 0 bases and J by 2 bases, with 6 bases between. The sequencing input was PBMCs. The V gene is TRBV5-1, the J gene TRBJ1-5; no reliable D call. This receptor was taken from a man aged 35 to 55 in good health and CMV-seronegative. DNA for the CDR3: TGCGCCAGCAGCTTGGGGGAGGGCAATCAGCCCCAGCATTTT. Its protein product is CASSLGEGNQPQHF.